This TCR beta chain was recorded in a study of post-analysis software for immune sequencing data. Looking at the study overall: Relapsing-remitting, secondary progressive and progressive-relapsing courses of multiple sclerosis were included. Findings and limits, study-wide: Patients carried roughly five TRBV segments more frequently than controls did, and TRBV5-6, TRBV5-1 and TRBV20-1 were among them.

The CDR3 is 14 residues long. V dropped 1 base and J dropped 4; count of bases not matched to a gene: 4. Germline CDR1 reads SQVTM; CDR2 reads ANQGSEA. Unique molecular identifiers featured in each of the TCR beta cDNA libraries. TCRdb analysed the PCR reads with MiXCR anew, one entry per CDR3 protein. The sample gives about 500,000 distinct CDR3 sequences, over 35% of which show up once; 9% to 14% is in the top ten. Notes on this clonotype: Its antigen is not identified.

This TCR was sampled from a girl between 5 and 17 years old with multiple sclerosis. V and J are TRBV29-1 and TRBJ2-4; 7 bases match TRBD1. Sequencing was carried out using blood. The CDR3 region is CSVEAWDRKNIQYF. The CDR3 DNA sequence: TGCAGCGTTGAAGCCTGGGACAGAAAAAACATTCAGTACTTC. The whole variable domain, remainder taken from reference TRBV29-1 and TRBJ2-4, is SAVISQKPSRDICQRGTSLTIQCQVDSQVTMMFWYRQQPGQSLTLIATANQGSEATYESGFVIDKFPISRPNLTFSTLTVSNMSPEDSSIYLCSVEAWDRKNIQYFGAGTRLSVL.